The rows below give T cell receptor beta chains drawn from one sample of a study of T-cell reconstitution after alpha-beta-depleted transplantation in children. Each CDR3 protein is one row after TCRdb ran MiXCR on the PCR reads. The top ten hold 5.5% of the sample, which has over 150,000 distinct CDR3 sequences, roughly 7.1% seen once. Sequenced material: PBMCs, taken before TCRalphabeta/CD19-depleted stem cell transplant. Source of these receptors: a boy under 10 years old with acute lymphoblastic leukemia, due to receive a stem cell transplant. CDR3s include the opening cysteine and the closing phenylalanine or tryptophan. A D gene is named only where the DNA matches it firmly. Only some rows state a clone size, as once, few, many or a class for expanded clones.

J,D,size,V,CDR3,DNA
TRBJ2-5,NA,many,TRBV20-1,CSAGEETQYF,TGCAGTGCGGGGGAAGAGACCCAGTACTTC
TRBJ2-7,TRBD1,NA,TRBV11-2,CASGVRGQGALYEQYF,TGTGCCAGCGGAGTCAGGGGGCAGGGGGCTCTATACGAGCAGTACTTC
TRBJ1-1,TRBD1,few,TRBV11-3,CASSLTTGDNTEAFF,TGTGCCAGCAGCCTAACTACAGGGGACAACACTGAAGCTTTCTTT
TRBJ1-2,NA,few,TRBV5-5,CASIYLSDGYGYTF,TGTGCCAGCATCTATCTCTCGGACGGCTATGGCTACACCTTC
TRBJ1-1,NA,many,TRBV5-1,CASRGRVNTEAFF,TGCGCCAGCAGAGGTAGGGTGAACACTGAAGCTTTCTTT
TRBJ2-5,TRBD2,NA,TRBV20-1,CSARLAGQYQETQYF,TGCAGTGCTAGACTAGCGGGACAGTACCAAGAGACCCAGTACTTC
TRBJ2-1,NA,NA,TRBV24-1,CATRSGENNEQFF,TGTGCCACCAGGAGCGGCGAGAACAATGAGCAGTTCTTC
TRBJ2-7,TRBD1,many,TRBV29-1,CSVRTGDYEQYF,TGCAGCGTTCGGACAGGGGACTACGAGCAGTACTTC
TRBJ2-7,TRBD2,many,TRBV5-6,CASSSTGLVSSLWYEQYF,TGTGCCAGCAGCTCTACGGGACTAGTATCTTCACTATGGTACGAGCAGTACTTC
TRBJ2-2,NA,many,TRBV7-8,CASSLAGASNTGELFF,TGTGCCAGCAGCTTAGCGGGGGCCTCGAACACCGGGGAGCTGTTTTTT
TRBJ2-5,NA,few,TRBV9,CASSVVGQSEWETQYF,TGTGCCAGCAGCGTGGTCGGACAGTCAGAGTGGGAGACCCAGTACTTC
TRBJ1-1,NA,few,TRBV7-9,CASSLKGWDLNTEAFF,TGTGCCAGCAGCTTAAAGGGGTGGGATTTGAACACTGAAGCTTTCTTT
TRBJ1-2,NA,many,TRBV29-1,CSVYRDGVYGYTF,TGCAGCGTTTACCGGGACGGGGTTTATGGCTACACCTTC
TRBJ2-5,NA,many,TRBV7-3,CASSPGKGWETQYF,TGTGCCAGCAGCCCCGGAAAGGGTTGGGAGACCCAGTACTTC
TRBJ2-7,NA,many,TRBV14,CASSQRPDYEQYF,TGTGCCAGCAGCCAAAGACCGGACTACGAGCAGTACTTC
TRBJ1-1,NA,many,TRBV29-1,CSAGPGAFF,TGCAGCGCCGGACCAGGAGCTTTCTTT
TRBJ2-4,TRBD2,many,TRBV27,CASSPGGVAGSHLAKNIQYF,TGTGCCAGCAGCCCCGGGGGGGTAGCGGGGAGCCACTTAGCCAAAAACATTCAGTACTTC
TRBJ2-6,NA,once,TRBV18,CASSPKEANVLTF,TGTGCCAGCTCACCAAAGGAGGCCAACGTCCTGACTTTC
TRBJ2-1,TRBD2,many,TRBV28,CASRTSGGRDEQFF,TGTGCCAGCAGGACTAGCGGGGGTAGAGATGAGCAGTTCTTC
TRBJ1-5,NA,few,TRBV15,CATSRDLDRLGGNQPQHF,TGTGCCACCAGCAGAGATCTGGATCGACTCGGCGGCAATCAGCCCCAGCATTTT
TRBJ2-2,NA,many,TRBV4-3,CASSQDNYNTGELFF,TGCGCCAGCAGCCAAGACAACTATAACACCGGGGAGCTGTTTTTT
TRBJ2-7,NA,few,TRBV6-5,CASSYRLGDGYEQYF,TGTGCCAGCAGTTATCGGTTGGGGGACGGCTACGAGCAGTACTTC
TRBJ2-3,NA,many,TRBV27,CASRNWGHTDTQYF,TGTGCCAGCAGGAATTGGGGCCACACAGATACGCAGTATTTT
TRBJ2-1,TRBD1,many,TRBV7-9,CALLGGLSEQFF,TGTGCCCTATTAGGGGGCTTAAGTGAGCAGTTCTTC
TRBJ2-3,NA,few,TRBV7-2,CASRDRGSTDTQYF,TGTGCCAGCAGAGATCGCGGGAGCACAGATACGCAGTATTTT
TRBJ2-7,NA,many,TRBV5-5,CASSLEQGSHEQYF,TGTGCCAGCAGCTTGGAACAGGGTTCCCACGAGCAGTACTTC
TRBJ2-7,NA,many,TRBV20-1,CSARALNNAQYF,TGCAGTGCTAGAGCCCTCAACAATGCGCAGTACTTC
TRBJ2-7,TRBD1,many,TRBV28,CASSSPRDRGTYEQYF,TGTGCCAGCAGTTCGCCCAGGGACAGGGGAACCTACGAGCAGTACTTC
TRBJ2-1,TRBD1,many,TRBV5-1,CASSFGDRAEQFF,TGCGCCAGCAGCTTTGGGGACAGGGCCGAGCAGTTCTTC
TRBJ2-1,NA,many,TRBV4-3,CASSQDQSGGRGEQFF,TGCGCCAGCAGCCAAGATCAGTCCGGGGGGCGGGGTGAGCAGTTCTTC
TRBJ2-1,NA,many,TRBV21-1,CASSNGFPHHRGGFYNEQFF,TGTGCCAGCAGCAATGGATTCCCACACCACAGGGGAGGATTTTACAATGAGCAGTTCTTC
TRBJ1-1,NA,few,TRBV12-3/TRBV12-4,CASSLKGGTEAFF,TGTGCCAGCAGTTTAAAGGGCGGGACTGAAGCTTTCTTT
TRBJ2-1,NA,NA,TRBV24-1,CATSDYGGKQFF,TGTGCCACCAGTGACTACGGAGGGAAGCAGTTCTTC
TRBJ2-2,TRBD2,NA,TRBV19,CASRTSATGELFF,TGTGCCAGTAGGACTAGCGCCACCGGGGAGCTGTTTTTT
TRBJ2-3,TRBD2,many,TRBV6-2/TRBV6-3,CASSSRLARLGDTQYF,TGTGCCAGCAGTTCGAGACTAGCGAGGTTGGGAGATACGCAGTATTTT
TRBJ2-3,NA,many,TRBV6-5,CASSYRGDTQYF,TGTGCCAGCAGTTACCGGGGGGATACGCAGTATTTT